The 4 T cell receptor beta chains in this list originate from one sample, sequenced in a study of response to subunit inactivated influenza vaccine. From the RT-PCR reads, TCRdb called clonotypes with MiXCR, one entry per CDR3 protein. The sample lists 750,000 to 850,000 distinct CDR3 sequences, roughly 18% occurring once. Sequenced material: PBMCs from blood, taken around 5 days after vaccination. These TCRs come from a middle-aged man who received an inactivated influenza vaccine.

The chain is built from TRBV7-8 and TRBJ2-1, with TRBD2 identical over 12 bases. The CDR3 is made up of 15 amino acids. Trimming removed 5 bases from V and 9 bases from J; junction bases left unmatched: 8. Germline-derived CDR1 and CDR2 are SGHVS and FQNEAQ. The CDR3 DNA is TGTGCCAGCAGCGGATCTAGCGGGGGGGCCGTTGAGCAGTTCTTC. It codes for CASSGSSGGAVEQFF.

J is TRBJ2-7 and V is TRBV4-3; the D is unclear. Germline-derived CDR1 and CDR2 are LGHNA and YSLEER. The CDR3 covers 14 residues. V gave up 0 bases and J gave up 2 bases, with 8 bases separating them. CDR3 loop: CASSQERQAYEQYF. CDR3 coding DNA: TGCGCCAGCAGCCAAGAGCGGCAAGCCTACGAGCAGTACTTC.

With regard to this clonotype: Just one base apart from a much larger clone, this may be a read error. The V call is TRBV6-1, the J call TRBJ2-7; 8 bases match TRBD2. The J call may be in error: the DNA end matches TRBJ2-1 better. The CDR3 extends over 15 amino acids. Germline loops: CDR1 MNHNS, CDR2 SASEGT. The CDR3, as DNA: TGTGCCAGCAAACCCCCGACGGGAGGGCCCTACGAGCAGTTCTTC. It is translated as CASKPPTGGPYEQFF.

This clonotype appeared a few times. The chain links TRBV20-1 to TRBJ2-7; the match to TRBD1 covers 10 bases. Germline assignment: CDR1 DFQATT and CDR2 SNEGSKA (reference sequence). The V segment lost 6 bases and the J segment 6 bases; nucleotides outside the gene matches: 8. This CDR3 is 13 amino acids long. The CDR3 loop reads CSARPGQGTEQYF. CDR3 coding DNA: TGCAGTGCCCGACCGGGACAGGGGACCGAGCAGTACTTC.